The 13 T cell receptor beta chains in this list originate from one sample, sequenced in a study of blood T cell repertoires in COVID-19. Measured with immunoSEQ multiplex PCR; TCRdb has only the in-frame clones, and not every one. The table has about 99,000 clones, roughly four fifths seen once. Sequenced material: peripheral blood. These TCRs come from a man aged 60 to 69 with acute or convalescent COVID-19.

The chain links TRBV28 to TRBJ1-6, with TRBD1 matching 9 bases. With V trimmed by 5 bases and J by 9 bases, 8 bases remained unmatched. CDR1 is MDHEN, CDR2 SYDVKM, per germline. CDR3 length: 15 amino acids. CDR3: CASSLGDREGSPLHF. The CDR3 DNA sequence: TGTGCCAGCAGTCTGGGGGACAGGGAGGGTTCACCCCTCCACTTT.

The sample holds one count of this clone. V and J are TRBV7-2 and TRBJ2-1; 12 bases are a match to TRBD2. CDR1 and CDR2 (germline): SGHTA, FQGNSA. This CDR3 has 17 amino acids. V shed 5 bases and J 2 bases; nucleotides not matched to a gene: 7. The CDR3 DNA reads TGTGCCAGCAGCCCTAGACTAGCGGGGGAGGCCTACAATGAGCAGTTCTTC. Protein: CASSPRLAGEAYNEQFF. The variable domain in full, with the rest retrieved from reference TRBV7-2 and TRBJ2-1, is GAGVSQSPSNKVTEKGKDVELRCDPISGHTALYWYRQSLGQGLEFLIYFQGNSAPDKSGLPSDRFSAERTGGSVSTLTIQRTQQEDSAVYLCASSPRLAGEAYNEQFFGPGTRLTVL.

The chain joins TRBV10-2 to TRBJ2-4, with TRBD1 matching 8 bases. Germline loops: CDR1 WSHSY, CDR2 SAAADI. CDR3 length: 14 amino acids. The V segment lost 3 bases and the J segment 4 bases; nucleotides outside the gene matches: 2. The CDR3 nucleotides are TGCGCCAGCAGTGACGGGACAGGAAAAAACATTCAGTACTTC. Amino acids: CASSDGTGKNIQYF.

The chain couples TRBV6-4 to TRBJ1-2; D may be TRBD1 (5 bases). With 2 bases removed from V and 2 bases from J, the gap between germline ends came to 9 bases. This CDR3 is 14 amino acids long. From germline, CDR1 is MRHNA and CDR2 SNTAGT. CDR3 sequence reads: CASSDTGGNYGYTF. The CDR3, as DNA: TGTGCCAGCAGTGACACGGGGGGGAACTATGGCTACACCTTC.

The chain links TRBV14 to TRBJ1-4; 9 bases are a match to TRBD1. The CDR3 is 19 amino acids. Germline-derived CDR1 and CDR2 are SGHDN and FVKESK. The J segment lost 1 base and the V segment lost 5 bases, leaving 14 bases of the junction unmatched. Here the CDR3 DNA reads TGTGCCAGCAGCTGGGGGGTGGGGAAGGGACAGGGAACTAATGAAAAACTGTTTTTT. This codes for CASSWGVGKGQGTNEKLFF. Drawing the rest from reference TRBV14 and TRBJ1-4, the complete variable domain is EAGVTQFPSHSVIEKGQTVTLRCDPISGHDNLYWYRRVMGKEIKFLLHFVKESKQDESGMPNNRFLAERTGGTYSTLKVQPAELEDSGVYFCASSWGVGKGQGTNEKLFFGSGTQLSVL.

This sequence joins TRBV18 and TRBJ1-3; 9 nucleotides agree with TRBD1. CDR1 and CDR2 (germline): KGHSH, LQKENI. The CDR3 runs to 17 residues. J gave up 0 bases and V 6 bases, and 9 bases lay outside the gene matches. CDR3 sequence: CASSLQGATSSGNTIYF. In DNA form, the CDR3 reads TGTGCCAGCTCCCTACAGGGGGCGACCAGCTCTGGAAACACCATATATTTT.

The chain is built from TRBV11-2 and TRBJ1-5; 7 positions agree with TRBD1. After removal of 5 bases from V and 4 bases from J, the junction contained 5 bases not matched to a gene. This CDR3 region has 14 residues. Germline lookup yields CDR1 SGHAT and CDR2 FQNNGV. CDR3 protein: CASSETGINQPQHF. In DNA, the CDR3 is TGTGCCAGCAGCGAGACAGGGATAAATCAGCCCCAGCATTTT.

This rearrangement joins TRBV4-3 to TRBJ1-2; D gene uncertain. This CDR3 contains 13 residues. Trimming left V 0 bases short and J 2 bases short, with 4 bases between. Germline-derived CDR1 and CDR2 are LGHNA and YSLEER. The CDR3 sequence: CASSQDRNYGYTF. In DNA form, the CDR3 reads TGCGCCAGCAGCCAAGATCGGAACTATGGCTACACCTTC.

This sequence joins TRBV19 and TRBJ2-1, with TRBD2 identical over 10 bases. Germline V gene lookup returns CDR1 LNHDA and CDR2 SQIVND (reference sequence). CDR3 size: 17 residues. The J segment lost 4 bases and the V segment lost 7 bases, leaving 13 bases of the junction unmatched. The CDR3 coding sequence is TGTGCCAGTATTCGGACTAGCGGATCGGGCGGATACAATGAGCAGTTCTTC. Protein sequence: CASIRTSGSGGYNEQFF.

This rearrangement joins TRBV12-3 or TRBV12-4 to TRBJ2-1; weak D call: TRBD2 (5 bases). Deletions cut 6 bases from V and 8 bases from J, with 14 bases between. The CDR3 is 13 residues long. The CDR3 here is CASSPGLPDEQFF. CDR3 DNA sequence: TGTGCCAGCAGCCCCGGACTGCCAGATGAGCAGTTCTTC.

The V and J genes are TRBV4-1 and TRBJ2-3, with D possibly TRBD2 on 6 matching bases. The V gene's germline CDR1 is MGHRA and CDR2 YSYEKL. The CDR3 totals 14 residues. Deletions cut 8 bases from V and 3 bases from J, with 15 bases between. CDR3 sequence: CASGASGGTDTQYF. CDR3 bases: TGCGCCAGCGGCGCCAGCGGAGGGACAGATACGCAGTATTTT.

CDR3 protein: CASSRTGGETEAFF. In nucleotides, the CDR3 is TGTGCCAGTAGTCGGACAGGGGGCGAGACTGAAGCTTTCTTT. The V gene is TRBV19, the J gene TRBJ1-1; 11 nucleotides line up with TRBD1. Unmatched junction bases numbered 4, after V lost 5 bases and J lost 5 bases. The germline V gene has CDR1 LNHDA and CDR2 SQIVND (reference sequence). This CDR3 region has 14 residues.

The gene calls are TRBV5-1 and TRBJ2-7; TRBD1 is a possible D gene (5 bases). Trimming left V 0 bases short and J 3 bases short, with 7 bases between. Germline CDR1 reads SGHRS; CDR2 reads YFSETQ. This CDR3 region has 13 residues. The CDR3 nucleotides are TGCGCCAGCAGCTTGGCAGGGAACTACGAGCAGTACTTC. Protein product: CASSLAGNYEQYF.